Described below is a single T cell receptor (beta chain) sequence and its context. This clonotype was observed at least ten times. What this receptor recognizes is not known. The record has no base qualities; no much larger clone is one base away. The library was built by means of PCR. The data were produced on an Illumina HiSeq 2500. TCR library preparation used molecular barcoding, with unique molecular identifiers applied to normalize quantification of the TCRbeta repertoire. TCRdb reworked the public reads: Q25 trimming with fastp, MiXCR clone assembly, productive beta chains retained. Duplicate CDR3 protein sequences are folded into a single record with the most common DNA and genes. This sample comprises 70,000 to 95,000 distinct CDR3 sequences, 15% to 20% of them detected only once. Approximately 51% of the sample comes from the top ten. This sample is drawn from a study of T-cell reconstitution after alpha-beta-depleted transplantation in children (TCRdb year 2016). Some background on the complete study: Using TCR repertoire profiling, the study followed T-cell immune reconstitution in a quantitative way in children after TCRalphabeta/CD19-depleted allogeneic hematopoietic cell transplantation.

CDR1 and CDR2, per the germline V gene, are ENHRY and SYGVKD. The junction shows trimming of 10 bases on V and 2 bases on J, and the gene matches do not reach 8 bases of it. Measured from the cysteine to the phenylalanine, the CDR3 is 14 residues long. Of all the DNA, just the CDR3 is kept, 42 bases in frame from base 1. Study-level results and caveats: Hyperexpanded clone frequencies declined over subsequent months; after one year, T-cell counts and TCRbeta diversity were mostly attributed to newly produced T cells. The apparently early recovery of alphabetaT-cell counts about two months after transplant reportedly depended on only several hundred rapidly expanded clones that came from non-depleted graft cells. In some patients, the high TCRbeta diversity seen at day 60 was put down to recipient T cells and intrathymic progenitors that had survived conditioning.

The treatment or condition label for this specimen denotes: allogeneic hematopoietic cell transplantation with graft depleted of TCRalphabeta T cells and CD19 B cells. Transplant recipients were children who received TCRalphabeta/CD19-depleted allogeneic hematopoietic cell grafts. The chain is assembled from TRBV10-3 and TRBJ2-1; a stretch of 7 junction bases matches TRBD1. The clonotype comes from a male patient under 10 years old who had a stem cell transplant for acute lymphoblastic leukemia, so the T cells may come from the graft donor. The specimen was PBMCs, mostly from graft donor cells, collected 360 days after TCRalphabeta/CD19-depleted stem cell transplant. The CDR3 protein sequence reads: CATGKGATYNEQFF. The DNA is TGTGCCACGGGTAAGGGGGCCACCTACAATGAGCAGTTCTTC.